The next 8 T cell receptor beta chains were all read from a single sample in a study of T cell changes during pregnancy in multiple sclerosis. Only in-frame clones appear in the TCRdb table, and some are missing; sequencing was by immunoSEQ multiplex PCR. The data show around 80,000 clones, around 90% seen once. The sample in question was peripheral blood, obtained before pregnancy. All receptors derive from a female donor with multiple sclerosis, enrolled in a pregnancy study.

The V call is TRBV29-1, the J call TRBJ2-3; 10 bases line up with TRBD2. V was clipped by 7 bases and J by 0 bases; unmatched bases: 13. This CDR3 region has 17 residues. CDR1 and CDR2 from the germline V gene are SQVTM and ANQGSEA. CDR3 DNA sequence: TGCAGCGCCCTAGGTAGTCTAGCGGGGGAGAGCACAGATACGCAGTATTTT. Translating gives CSALGSLAGESTDTQYF.

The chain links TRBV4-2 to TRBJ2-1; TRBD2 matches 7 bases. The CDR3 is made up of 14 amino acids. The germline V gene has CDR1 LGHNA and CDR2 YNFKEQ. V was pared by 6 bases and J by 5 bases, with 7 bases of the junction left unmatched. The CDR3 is CASRVGTNDNEQFF. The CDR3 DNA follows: TGTGCCAGCAGAGTAGGGACTAACGACAATGAGCAGTTCTTC.

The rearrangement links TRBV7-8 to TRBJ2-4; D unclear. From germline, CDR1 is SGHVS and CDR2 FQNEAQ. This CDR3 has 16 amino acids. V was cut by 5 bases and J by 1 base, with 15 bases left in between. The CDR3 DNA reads TGTGCCAGCAGCCCCCCCCGGAGACTGGCCAAAAACATTCAGTACTTC. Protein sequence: CASSPPRRLAKNIQYF.

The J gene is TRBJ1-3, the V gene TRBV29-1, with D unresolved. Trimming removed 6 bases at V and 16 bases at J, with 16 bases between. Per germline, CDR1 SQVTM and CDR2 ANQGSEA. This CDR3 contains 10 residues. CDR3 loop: CSVLDGERYF. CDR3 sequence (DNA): TGCAGCGTCCTGGACGGGGAGAGGTATTTT. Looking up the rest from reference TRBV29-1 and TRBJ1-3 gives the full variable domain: SAVISQKPSRDICQRGTSLTIQCQVDSQVTMMFWYRQQPGQSLTLIATANQGSEATYESGFVIDKFPISRPNLTFSTLTVSNMSPEDSSIYLCSVLDGERYFGEGSWLTVV.

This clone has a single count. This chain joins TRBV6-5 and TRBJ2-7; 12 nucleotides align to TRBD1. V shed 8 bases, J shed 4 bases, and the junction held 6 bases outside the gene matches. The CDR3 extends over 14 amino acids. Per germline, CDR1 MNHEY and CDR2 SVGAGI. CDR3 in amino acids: CASQPGQGAYEQYF. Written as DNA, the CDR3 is TGTGCCAGCCAACCGGGACAGGGGGCTTACGAGCAGTACTTC.

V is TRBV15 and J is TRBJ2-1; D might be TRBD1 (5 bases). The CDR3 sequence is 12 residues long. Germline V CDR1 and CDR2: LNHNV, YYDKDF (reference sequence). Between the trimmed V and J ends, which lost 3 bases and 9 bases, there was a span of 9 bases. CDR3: CATSRIGVEQFF. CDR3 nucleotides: TGTGCCACCAGCAGGATAGGGGTTGAGCAGTTCTTC.

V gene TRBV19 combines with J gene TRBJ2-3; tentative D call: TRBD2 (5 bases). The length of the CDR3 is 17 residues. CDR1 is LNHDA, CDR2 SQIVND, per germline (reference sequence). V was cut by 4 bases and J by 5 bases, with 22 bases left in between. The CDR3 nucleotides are TGTGCCAGTAGTACTAGCCCAGCAGCCACCCCCCTAGATACGCAGTATTTT. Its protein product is CASSTSPAATPLDTQYF.

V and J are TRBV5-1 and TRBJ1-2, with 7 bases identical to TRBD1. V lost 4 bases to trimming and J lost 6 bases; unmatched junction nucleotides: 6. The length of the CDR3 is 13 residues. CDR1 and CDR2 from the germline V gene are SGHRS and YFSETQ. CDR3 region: CASSLTGVDGYTF. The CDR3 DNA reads TGCGCCAGCAGCCTTACAGGGGTGGATGGCTACACCTTC.